This T cell receptor beta chain derives from a study of shared T cell receptors in the human thymus. The length of the CDR3 is 15 residues. V dropped 3 bases and J dropped 1; count of bases not matched to a gene: 6. Germline V gene data show CDR1 as SGHDT and CDR2 as YYEEEE. Some clones are missing from TCRdb's copy, which holds only in-frame ones; the method was immunoSEQ multiplex PCR. The sample has about 660,000 clones; over 75% are singletons. This clone was seen only once. These data also formed part of another study, on human thymus T cells. This second study notes: Among the donors, all were healthy Finnish infants having corrective surgery for congenital heart defects. Thymic samples were excised during corrective heart operations. Highly overlapping thymic repertoires among unrelated individuals were reported in related research.

Input material: thymocytes. This sequence was found in a boy younger than two with a congenital heart defect. The V and J genes are TRBV5-6 and TRBJ1-1; the match to TRBD1 covers 7 bases. CDR3 bases: TGTGCCAGCAGCTACTCCACAGGGGCGAACACTGAAGCTTTCTTT. Its protein is CASSYSTGANTEAFF.